One sample yielded the 9 T cell receptor beta chains listed below, sequenced in a study of shared clonotypes between healthy human individuals. Method: immunoSEQ multiplex PCR; TCRdb's copy keeps in-frame clones and lacks some. The data show 490,000 or so clones, roughly 85% seen once. Sequenced input: PBMCs. The receptor source for this set is a woman aged 40 to 50 in good health. Some clones in this sample may be carry-over from other donors' samples.

The rearrangement links TRBV5-4 to TRBJ2-5, with 8 bases that match TRBD1. The J segment lost 5 bases and the V segment lost 4 bases, leaving 10 bases of the junction unmatched. Germline CDR1 and CDR2: SGHNT and YYREEE (reference sequence). The CDR3 length is 15 residues. This CDR3 reads CASSPDRDSEETQYF. CDR3 in DNA: TGTGCCAGCAGCCCGGACAGGGACTCTGAGGAGACCCAGTACTTC.

Concerning this clone: This CDR3 is also generated by other DNA sequences in the sample. The rearrangement links TRBV5-1 to TRBJ2-7, with 9 bases matching TRBD1. Germline CDR1 SGHRS, CDR2 YFSETQ. The CDR3 length is 14 residues. The trim removed 3 bases at V and 2 bases at J, leaving 3 bases unmatched. CDR3 nucleotides: TGCGCCAGCAGCTCGGGACAGGGTCCCTACGAGCAGTACTTC. It is translated as CASSSGQGPYEQYF.

The rearrangement uses TRBV7-3 and TRBJ1-1; D is undetermined. Between the trimmed V and J ends, which lost 0 bases and 0 bases, there was a span of 11 bases. There are 16 residues in the CDR3. The germline gives CDR1 SGHTA, CDR2 FQGTGA. CDR3 in DNA: TGTGCCAGCAGCTTAACGGGCGTCCTTTTGAACACTGAAGCTTTCTTT. Its translation is CASSLTGVLLNTEAFF.

This clone was observed a few times. The chain employs TRBV28 and TRBJ2-1; TRBD2 agrees at 8 bases. Germline V gives CDR1 MDHEN, CDR2 SYDVKM. V lost 7 bases to trimming and J lost 8 bases; unmatched junction nucleotides: 7. The CDR3 loop spans 13 amino acids. CDR3 in DNA: TGTGCCAGCACACCCGGGAGGGCCTATGAGCAGTTCTTC. The encoded protein is CASTPGRAYEQFF. The full variable domain, completed using reference TRBV28 and TRBJ2-1, is DVKVTQSSRYLVKRTGEKVFLECVQDMDHENMFWYRQDPGLGLRLIYFSYDVKMKEKGDIPEGYSVSREKKERFSLILESASTNQTSMYLCASTPGRAYEQFFGPGTRLTVL.

This clone was observed a single time. V is TRBV5-6 and J is TRBJ2-2; TRBD2 agrees at 8 bases. J gave up 4 bases and V 4 bases, and 9 bases lay outside the gene matches. The CDR3 consists of 16 residues. CDR1 and CDR2 (germline): SGHDT, YYEEEE. The CDR3, as DNA: TGTGCCAGCAGCCGGGGAACGGGAGGGCCCACCGGGGAGCTGTTTTTT. Translated: CASSRGTGGPTGELFF.

The chain links TRBV11-2 to TRBJ2-1; weak D call: TRBD1 (6 bases). The CDR3 contains 16 residues. Germline loops: CDR1 SGHAT, CDR2 FQNNGV. The V end was cut by 6 bases, the J end by 3 bases, with 18 bases between. The CDR3 region is CASRKGRQDSYNEQFF. In nucleotides, the CDR3 is TGTGCCAGCAGAAAGGGGAGACAGGATAGCTACAATGAGCAGTTCTTC.

V is TRBV2 and J is TRBJ1-1; 8 nucleotides align to TRBD1. Germline lookup yields CDR1 SNHLY and CDR2 FYNNEI. The CDR3 extends over 12 amino acids. The ends lost 4 bases at V and 11 bases at J; junction bases unmatched: 6. CDR3 sequence: CASSVTRQGAFF. CDR3 coding DNA: TGTGCCAGCAGTGTAACGAGACAGGGGGCTTTCTTT.

The genes are TRBV4-2 and TRBJ2-1; tentatively, D is TRBD1 or TRBD2 (5 bases each). Germline V gene sequence: CDR1 LGHNA, CDR2 YNFKEQ. This CDR3 has 14 residues. Trimming stripped 1 base from V and 5 bases from J, with 9 bases between. Written as DNA, the CDR3 is TGTGCCAGCAGCCAAGGGGACGTTCACAATGAGCAGTTCTTC. Its protein is CASSQGDVHNEQFF.

This chain joins TRBV19 and TRBJ2-3; 9 nucleotides match TRBD2. The ends lost 3 bases at V and 3 bases at J; junction bases unmatched: 4. In germline, CDR1 is LNHDA, CDR2 SQIVND (reference sequence). The CDR3 covers 15 residues. The CDR3 bases are TGTGCCAGTAGTATGAGCGGGAGGACGACAGATACGCAGTATTTT. Its translation: CASSMSGRTTDTQYF. Combining the CDR3 with reference TRBV19 and TRBJ2-3 gives the whole variable domain DGGITQSPKYLFRKEGQNVTLSCEQNLNHDAMYWYRQDPGQGLRLIYYSQIVNDFQKGDIAEGYSVSREKKESFPLTVTSAQKNPTAFYLCASSMSGRTTDTQYFGPGTRLTVL.